These T cell receptor beta chains were read from a single sample in a study of control samples from healthy donors and cancer patients. Data came from immunoSEQ multiplex PCR; TCRdb stores just in-frame clones and leaves some out. There are 99,000 or so clones in the sample; 83% occur only once, and less than 15% lies in the top ten. Sequencing was done on a sample of blood. Receptors originate from a woman aged 45-59 years in good health. Each CDR3 is given with its conserved first and last residue. Each record gives: V gene, CDR3 protein.

TRBV4-2,CASSQWFGVAGNTIYF
TRBV19,CASSIGVTTNEKLFF
TRBV7-2,CASSLARIAGELFF
TRBV6-1,CASSEGMNQPQHF
TRBV15,CATGLGLADTDTQYF
TRBV5-5,CASSLETGPNSPLHF
TRBV5-1,CASTWGRQSDTQYF
TRBV19,CATEPGGRGGHTF
TRBV7-6,CASTGGTGGEKLFF
TRBV4-1,CASSQEVANRELFF
TRBV15,CATSRADRVAGELFF
TRBV19,CASSPGPGGADTEAFF
TRBV27,CASRAGTSGGDTQYF
TRBV5-1,CASSLGVQGNEQFF
TRBV28,CASSLMWGRLTEAFF
TRBV4-2,CASSPGPLWGAEQYF
TRBV19,CATLPGQGWRSTEAFF
TRBV20-1,CSASWGLADNEQFF
TRBV6-5,CASSTPREVRIGAFF
TRBV6-5,CASSPLGDEQFF
TRBV6-6,CASSYSAWASEQYF
TRBV3-1/TRBV3-2,CASSRSRDTDTQYF
TRBV7-9,CASSLVLDGRAVIRETQYF
TRBV6-5,CASSPLGGSYGYTF
TRBV3-1/TRBV3-2,CASSQDEVAQYF
TRBV9,CASSPGTSYADTQYF
TRBV7-8,CASSYGTSSYEQYF
TRBV7-2,CASSLGVANTYEQYF
TRBV5-1,CASSLAMETQYF
TRBV29-1,CSVGGVATGNTIYF
TRBV6-5,CASSPTGTGFEKLFF
TRBV10-3,CAISEVAEGYTF
TRBV13,CASSSPGAGGAQETQYF
TRBV3-1/TRBV3-2,CASTRRTATTDTQYF
TRBV7-8,CASSLVRGSPTEAFF
TRBV5-1,CASSLEQATYQETQYF
TRBV28,CASSFPTSGYEQYF
TRBV7-6,CASSPRTSGSYEQYF
TRBV29-1,CSVSGGNYGYTF
TRBV14,CASSQVAGAGGEQYF
TRBV18,CASSPGSSGNTIYF
TRBV28,CASRETGKSYGYTF
TRBV20-1,CSARGVGYTF
TRBV7-9,CASSLLAGGSNEQFF
TRBV19,CASIQQGQSNQPQHF
TRBV19,CASIGPTGEQYF
TRBV2,CASSATGLSNTEAFF
TRBV6-5,CASTEGGSRRNTIYF
TRBV6-1,CASSEDGNTEAFF
TRBV7-2,CASSLVPSGSTDTQYF
TRBV20-1,CSAPPRVGYTF
TRBV28,CASSLAVLNEQFF
TRBV2,CASRDRASVIREKLFF
TRBV7-8,CASSPRPGGPLHF
TRBV19,CASSMSVGSGSEQYF